This T cell receptor beta chain was retrieved from a study of early T cells in non-severe SARS-CoV-2 infection. Findings of the study overall: Sequences matched to VDJdb favored anti-spike CD8 responses, while private and CD4 specificities were missed.

As concerns this clonotype: Its matching antigen is unknown.

The CDR3 is made up of 13 amino acids. Germline values: CDR1 MNHEY, CDR2 SVGAGI. Trimming removed 2 bases from V and 4 bases from J, with 8 bases in between. TCRdb re-analysed the 5' RACE reads in MiXCR, keeping a single row per CDR3 protein. The profile covers roughly 45,000 distinct CDR3 sequences, with roughly 12% appearing a single time and around 9.1% taken by the ten largest. Sequencing was carried out using whole blood. This sequence originates from an adult who was a healthcare worker with PCR-confirmed SARS-CoV-2 infection or an uninfected control (not recorded which). The chain uses TRBV6-5 and TRBJ1-1; possibly TRBD1 for D (6 bases). This CDR3 is CASSYAGATEAFF. The CDR3 region has the DNA TGTGCCAGCAGTTACGCAGGGGCCACTGAAGCTTTCTTT.